This T cell receptor beta chain appears in the sequencing data of a study of blood T cell repertoires in COVID-19. Study-wide context: Sources were T cells, B-cell-depleted T cells, or PBMCs; the material itself was cDNA or gDNA.

Methods used by the authors: Reference gene primer amplification gave nucleated cell count estimates. The repertoire was sequenced with immunoSEQ multiplex PCR; TCRdb's copy has only in-frame clones and lacks some. Clone size and V and J calls were adopted from that table, with D and trimming inferred from the DNA. This sample has a few hundred thousand clones; approximately 83% occur once, and the top ten carry around 3.5%. V shed 6 bases and J shed 6 bases, with 15 bases lying between them. Germline V gene lookup returns CDR1 SGHAT and CDR2 FQNNGV. The CDR3 totals 13 residues. The study counted Cohort 3 donors as recovered given two negative PCRs, clearance, or symptom resolution.

The origin of this receptor is a man aged 50-59 years who had recovered from COVID-19. The sample was PBMCs or T cells enriched from blood (not recorded which). The V gene is TRBV11-2, the J gene TRBJ2-7; a weak D match, TRBD2 (5 bases). Here the CDR3 DNA reads TGTGCCAGCAGTCCGACTCGACGGGGCGAGCAGTACTTC. This codes for CASSPTRRGEQYF.